Below, one T cell receptor (beta chain) is given with its context. There are a few counts of this clone. What antigen it recognizes has not been identified. Per-nucleotide qualities are absent, and no much larger clonotype sits a single base away. This specimen belongs to a study of cytomegalovirus exposure and HLA in healthy donors (TCRdb year 2017). In terms of the full investigation: According to an earlier analysis of around 600 of the donors, some 180 million T cells yielded 90 million to 130 million unique TCR beta sequences and around 300 Gb of sequence data. The study was designed to test whether signatures of past pathogen exposure could be identified by cataloging public T cell receptors. To predict cytomegalovirus infection status, the study combined high-throughput TCR immunosequencing, statistical association of individual TCRs with disease status, and machine learning. To decide whether each TCR beta V gene segment behaved as functional or pseudogenic, an earlier analysis of some 540 of the donors relied on high-throughput TCR beta sequencing. HLA typing included class I and class II loci at four-digit resolution. Of the roughly 400 genotyped donors, approximately 83% fell in the genetic ancestry cluster associated with self-reported Caucasian donors. An early release covering 500 to 750 HLA-typed donors comprised about 300 gigabases of sequencing data and around 80 million unique TCR sequences. Rather than using new phenotypic data, the later analysis identified candidate immune exposures from TCR beta sequences and from how often those sequences occurred across donors. The T cell repertoires of several hundred subjects were profiled by immunosequencing and related to cytomegalovirus serostatus. Because of strong linkage in the cohort, roughly five DR-DQ haplotypes were treated as single units for association and clustering. Typing coverage differed by locus: A, B, C, DRB1 and DQB1 were typed in roughly 629-640 donors, DQA1 in about 560, DPA1 in approximately 610, and DPB1 in just under 490. Across about 370 genotyped donors of the cohort, an average of about 200,000 unique TCR beta nucleotide sequences per donor were sequenced, and roughly 18% of those sequences were non-productive. A later genetic analysis used genome-wide SNP genotypes for about 65% of the roughly 700 donors, treating that subset as a discovery cohort. Every discovery cohort repertoire had been produced on one sequencing platform. To study patterns of TCR occurrence, a later analysis re-analyzed previously published TCR beta repertoires from under 750 donors and added high-resolution HLA genotyping. Donor age, sex, ethnicity and CMV serostatus were collected together with the repertoire data. Besides the first cohort of 500 to 700 subjects, a separate validation cohort made up of around 120 different subjects was used. General study outcomes and caveats: The only immune exposure information available for the cohort was CMV serostatus. In vitro tests confirmed that three of the cytomegalovirus-associated TCR beta chains recognize cytomegalovirus antigens. Most TCR sequences were observed very rarely across donors, whereas some public TCRs were present in many individuals. Most CMV-associated TCR beta chains appeared to be HLA-restricted in a later analysis, and the HLA associations seemed to be driven largely by CMV exposure. The authors suggested that the approach could potentially be generalized to other disease states and immunological phenotypes. In this cohort, only TCR beta chains were sequenced, and detectable features were limited by the absence of alpha or paired-chain data. In a later analysis, several top co-occurrence clusters were reported to appear linked to parvovirus B19, influenza, CMV and Epstein-Barr virus. Compared with equally common non-associated chains, HLA-associated TCR beta chains in a later analysis were more clonally expanded and had lower generation probabilities. A further reported finding was that TCR beta sequences accurately predicted the HLA-A and HLA-B alleles for most subjects in the first cohort. In a later analysis, TCR association rates were found to vary across HLA loci, with the most associated TCRs seen for DRB1 alleles and the fewest for HLA-C alleles. Broadly in line with IMGT annotations, most TCR beta V segments showed up in productive rearrangements about 87% or about 30% of the time in an earlier analysis of 450 to 750 of the donors. Sequencing depth was assumed to be roughly uniform across donors in the presence/absence analyses, though that assumption may not hold. Strong co-occurrence of HLA alleles, especially DR and DQ, made assigning TCR associations to individual alleles difficult. Because counts were too low, roughly 18 rarely observed V segments, including chromosome 9 orphons, were left out of the earlier analysis of a few hundred of the donors. A total of 164 TCR beta chains were listed by the study as associated with cytomegalovirus. A later analysis associated about 16,000 TCR beta sequences with specific HLA alleles at a false discovery rate of 0.05. Correlated functional status among segregating V segments might be attributable to linkage disequilibrium, but an unknown experimental factor could not be ruled out. Because some donors lacked HLA typing at each locus, the association tests relied only on the typed subset. The classifier was reported to diagnose cytomegalovirus status with high specificity and sensitivity in both the original cohort and the validation cohort. A later genetic analysis reported fewer N-insertions in productive TCRs among donors in an Asian-associated ancestry cluster than the approximately 670-donor mean. Some IMGT-functional V segments, including TRBV6-2 and TRBV6-3, could not be distinguished by the 87-base-pair reads and were therefore excluded. A later genetic analysis associated a missense DCLRE1C variant with V-gene and J-gene trimming of TCR beta chains, and an independent cohort replicated the association. A group of highly shared sequence variants was considered likely to be a technical artifact of the sequencing pipeline.

The cysteine opens and the phenylalanine closes a CDR3 of 14 amino acids. CDR3 DNA is the only sequence kept; it has 42 bases, read in frame from the first base. CDR1 and CDR2 (MNHNS, SASEGT) derive from the germline V gene. Trimming takes 6 bases off V and 5 bases off J; junction bases not matched to a gene: 5. Receptors were amplified or captured by the immunoSEQ multiplex PCR assay. For the multiplex PCR, a mixture combining 60 forward primers for TCR Vbeta segments and 13 reverse primers for TCR Jbeta segments was used. Amplification of the CDR3 region of rearranged TCR beta genes was performed with a multiplex PCR assay on genomic DNA. The amplified TCR beta libraries were sequenced on the Illumina HiSeq System as 87-base-pair reads. In the source study's methods: A later analysis counted some 74 million unique TCR beta chains across the 550 to 700 repertoires, and some 11 million of these chains were shared by at least two donors. A nearest-neighbor algorithm error-corrected the raw reads and collapsed the reads into unique sequences, merging closely related sequences to remove PCR and sequencing errors. To assign V, D and J gene segments, CDR3 sequences were aligned to IMGT reference sequences. For a sequence to be retained, a match of at least six nucleotides was required to both a V gene segment and a J gene segment. Rearrangements were classified as productive when the CDR3 lacked stop codons and remained in frame with V and J, and all other rearrangements were classified as non-productive. CDR3 was defined according to IMGT convention as the region running from the second conserved V-encoded cysteine to the conserved J-encoded phenylalanine. The earlier analysis of 587 of the donors excluded sequences that lacked an unambiguous match to a single V gene segment. An earlier analysis of a few hundred of the donors called V segments functional above 56.7% productive rearrangements and segregating when the between-donor standard deviation exceeded 5%. To diagnose cytomegalovirus status from the catalog of TCR beta chain sequences, a statistical classification framework was built. A later analysis assigned V and J genes by comparing TCR nucleotide sequences with IMGT/GENE-DB human TR gene sequences. A later analysis assigned CDR3 sequences and most-parsimonious VDJ recombination scenarios with the TCRdist pipeline. In a later analysis, each TCR beta chain was defined by its CDR3 amino acid sequence together with its V-gene family, and reads lacking a unique V-gene family were excluded. As a way to deal with suspected cross-contamination and a sequencing artifact, a later analysis dropped roughly 620 nucleotide sequences that were highly shared and had low generation probability. In a later analysis, a clonal expansion index was calculated for each public chain from normalized within-repertoire ranks of inferred template counts. In a later analysis, generation probabilities were computed with a VDJ recombination model fitted to out-of-frame rearrangements, and the resulting probabilities were checked against IGoR. Hypergeometric tests were used in a later analysis to score TCR-TCR, TCR-HLA and TCR-CMV co-occurrence, with a repertoire-size bias correction applied to the TCR pairs. False discovery rates were estimated in a later analysis by permuting HLA or CMV assignments 20 times. In a later analysis, co-occurring TCRs were grouped using DBSCAN, and TCRdist sequence similarity was added for clustering within HLA-allele-positive subsets. Repertoires with fewer than 30,000 or more than 120,000 public chains, plus five repertoires with anomalous nucleotide sharing, were excluded from co-occurrence clustering. Here the immuneACCESS table is served through TCRdb, limited to in-frame sequences with V and J called. Missing clones are a known gap in these copies; in checked studies unresolved V genes cover under half, and the rest lacks a known reason. The V and J calls and clone size come from that table; D and trimming were worked out from the DNA. The sample has some 76,000 clones on record, roughly 70% of them singletons. The ten largest clonotypes hold roughly 4.5% of the sample.

The cohort consisted of 666 healthy bone marrow donors. At the time of sampling, all cohort members were nominally healthy, though unrecorded immune exposures were likely present. The donor tested CMV seropositive and was one of the 289 seropositive cohort members. A peripheral blood sample was collected from each donor, and TCR beta sequencing was performed on peripheral blood mononuclear cells. The Qiagen DNeasy Blood Extraction Kit was used to extract genomic DNA from the blood cell samples. Recombination linked TRBV6-1 to TRBJ2-7; 12 bases in the middle match TRBD1. Input material: PBMCs. This TCR was sampled from a man in his sixties in good health and CMV-seropositive. The CDR3 sequence is CASSLGTGGNEQYF. The DNA sequence follows: TGTGCCAGCAGCCTCGGGACAGGGGGCAACGAGCAGTACTTC.